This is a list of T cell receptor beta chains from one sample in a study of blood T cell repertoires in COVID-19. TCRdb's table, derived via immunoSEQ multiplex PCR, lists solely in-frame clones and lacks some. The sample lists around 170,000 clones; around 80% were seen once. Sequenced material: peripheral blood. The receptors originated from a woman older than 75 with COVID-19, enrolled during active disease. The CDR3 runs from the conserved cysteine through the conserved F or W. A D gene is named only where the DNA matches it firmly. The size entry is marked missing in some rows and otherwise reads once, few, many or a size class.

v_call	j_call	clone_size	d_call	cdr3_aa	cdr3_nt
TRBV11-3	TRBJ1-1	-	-	CASSPPTENTEAFF	TGTGCCAGCAGCCCACCGACAGAGAACACTGAAGCTTTCTTT
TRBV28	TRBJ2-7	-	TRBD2	CASSRLAGTYEQYF	TGTGCCAGCAGTCGACTAGCGGGAACCTACGAGCAGTACTTC
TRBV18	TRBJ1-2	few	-	CASSPGINYGYTF	TGTGCCAGCTCACCAGGCATCAACTATGGCTACACCTTC
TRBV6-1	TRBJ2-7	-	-	CASSDSFSYEQYF	TGTGCCAGCAGTGACAGTTTCTCCTACGAGCAGTACTTC
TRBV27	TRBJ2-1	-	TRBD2	CASSLGLAGGNEQFF	TGTGCCAGCAGTTTAGGACTAGCGGGAGGCAATGAGCAGTTCTTC
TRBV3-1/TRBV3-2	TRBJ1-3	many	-	CASSQGVRKTIYF	TGTGCCAGCAGCCAAGGCGTGCGGAAAACCATATATTTT
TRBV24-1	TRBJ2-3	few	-	CATSDRLLPAQYF	TGTGCCACCAGTGATAGACTGCTCCCGGCGCAGTATTTT
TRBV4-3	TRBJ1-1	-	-	CASSHLARGTEAFF	TGCGCCAGCAGCCACCTAGCCCGAGGTACTGAAGCTTTCTTT
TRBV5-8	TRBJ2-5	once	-	CASSSKTPAGGATQYF	TGTGCCAGCAGCTCGAAAACGCCGGCGGGCGGTGCGACCCAGTACTTC
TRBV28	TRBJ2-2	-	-	CASTPGGFPGELFF	TGTGCCAGCACCCCAGGAGGGTTCCCCGGGGAGCTGTTTTTT
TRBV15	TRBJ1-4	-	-	CATDTGGNEKLFF	TGTGCCACAGATACCGGCGGTAATGAAAAACTGTTTTTT
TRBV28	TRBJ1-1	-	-	CASSPMDRWNTEAFF	TGTGCCAGCAGCCCAATGGACAGATGGAACACTGAAGCTTTCTTT
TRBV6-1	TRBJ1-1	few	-	CASSDQGPHEGAFF	TGTGCCAGCAGTGATCAGGGGCCTCACGAGGGAGCTTTCTTT
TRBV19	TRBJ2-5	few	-	CASSTQLASETQYF	TGTGCCAGTAGTACCCAATTAGCATCGGAGACCCAGTACTTC
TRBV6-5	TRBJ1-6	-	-	CASSYSWGQWDSPLHF	TGTGCCAGCAGTTACTCTTGGGGGCAATGGGATTCACCCCTCCACTTT
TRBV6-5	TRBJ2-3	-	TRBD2	CASGREVGTDTQYF	TGTGCCAGCGGGAGGGAGGTGGGGACAGATACGCAGTATTTT
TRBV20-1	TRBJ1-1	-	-	CSALSRRGAFF	TGCAGTGCCCTCAGTCGCCGGGGAGCTTTCTTT
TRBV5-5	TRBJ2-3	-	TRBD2	CASSLGTRASGGANTQYF	TGTGCCAGCAGCTTGGGCACTCGAGCTAGCGGGGGGGCAAATACGCAGTATTTT
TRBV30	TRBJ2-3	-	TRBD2	CAWRAGTSTDTQYF	TGTGCCTGGAGAGCGGGGACTAGCACAGATACGCAGTATTTT
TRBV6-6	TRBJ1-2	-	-	CASSYDGTGYTF	TGTGCCAGCAGTTACGATGGCACTGGCTACACCTTC
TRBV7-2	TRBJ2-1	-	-	CASSYPREGNEQFF	TGTGCCAGCAGCTACCCCCGGGAAGGGAATGAGCAGTTCTTC
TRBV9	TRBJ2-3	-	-	CASSVSSGPSTDTQYF	TGTGCCAGCAGCGTATCCAGCGGGCCTAGCACAGATACGCAGTATTTT
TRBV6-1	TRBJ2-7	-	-	CASSDETGINYEQYF	TGTGCCAGCAGTGATGAGACAGGTATCAACTACGAGCAGTACTTC
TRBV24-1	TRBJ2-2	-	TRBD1	CATSDASGGRTITNTGELFF	TGTGCCACCAGTGACGCATCAGGGGGCCGAACTATAACGAACACCGGGGAGCTGTTTTTT
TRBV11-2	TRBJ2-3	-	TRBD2	CASSLTAGDSADTQYF	TGTGCCAGCAGCTTAACAGCGGGAGATAGCGCAGATACGCAGTATTTT
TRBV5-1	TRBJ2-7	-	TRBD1	CASSVDRGREQYF	TGCGCCAGCAGCGTCGACAGGGGGCGGGAGCAGTACTTC
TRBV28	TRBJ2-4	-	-	CASSLLREMAKNIQYF	TGTGCCAGCAGTTTATTACGGGAGATGGCCAAAAACATTCAGTACTTC
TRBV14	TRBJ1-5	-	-	CASSQVAWDWEPFSNQPQHF	TGTGCCAGCAGCCAAGTAGCTTGGGACTGGGAACCCTTCAGCAATCAGCCCCAGCATTTT
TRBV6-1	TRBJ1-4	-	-	CASSEEGGALEKLFF	TGTGCCAGCAGTGAAGAGGGGGGGGCTCTTGAAAAACTGTTTTTT
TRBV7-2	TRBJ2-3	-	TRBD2	CASSLLGLAQDTQYF	TGTGCCAGCAGCTTACTAGGACTAGCGCAAGATACGCAGTATTTT
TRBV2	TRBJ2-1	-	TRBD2	CASETSGSYEQFF	TGTGCCAGTGAGACTAGCGGGAGCTATGAGCAGTTCTTC
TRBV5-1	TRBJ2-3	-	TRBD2	CASSPGTSGLTDTQYF	TGCGCCAGCAGCCCCGGGACTAGCGGCCTCACAGATACGCAGTATTTT
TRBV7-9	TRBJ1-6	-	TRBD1	CASSWATGGGNSPLHF	TGTGCCAGCAGCTGGGCCACAGGGGGCGGTAATTCACCCCTCCACTTT
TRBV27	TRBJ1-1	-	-	CASAQVVRSTEAFF	TGTGCCAGCGCACAGGTCGTTCGGAGCACTGAAGCTTTCTTT
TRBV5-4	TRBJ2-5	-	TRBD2	CASSRGGGLETQYF	TGTGCCAGCAGCCGTGGCGGGGGTTTAGAGACCCAGTACTTC
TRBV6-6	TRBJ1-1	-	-	CASRDGRGEAFF	TGTGCCAGCAGGGACGGACGGGGTGAAGCTTTCTTT
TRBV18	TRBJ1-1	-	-	CASSPFQGKNTEAFF	TGTGCCAGCTCACCTTTTCAGGGAAAGAACACTGAAGCTTTCTTT
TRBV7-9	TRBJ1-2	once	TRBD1	CASSLETGGGYTF	TGTGCCAGCAGCTTAGAAACAGGGGGTGGCTACACCTTC
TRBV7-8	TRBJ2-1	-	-	CASSLAGADNEQFF	TGTGCCAGCAGCTTAGCGGGGGCCGACAATGAGCAGTTCTTC
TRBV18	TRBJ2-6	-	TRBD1	CASSPRPTGTGANVLTF	TGTGCCAGCTCACCGCGGCCGACAGGGACTGGGGCCAACGTCCTGACTTTC
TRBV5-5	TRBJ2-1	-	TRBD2	CASSLRAGGGTEQFF	TGTGCCAGCAGCTTGCGAGCGGGAGGCGGGACTGAGCAGTTCTTC